Listed below are T cell receptor beta chains from one sample, sequenced in a study of blood T cell repertoires in COVID-19. Sequencing was performed with immunoSEQ multiplex PCR; in TCRdb, only in-frame clones are kept and a portion is missing. The table has 250,000 or so clones, 80% to 90% seen once. The sample was peripheral blood. Receptor source: a man between 60 and 75 years old with acute or convalescent COVID-19. CDR3s include the opening cysteine and the closing phenylalanine or tryptophan. The D gene is left open where the match is weak. Not every row has a clone size; where given, it reads once, few, many or a size class.

D	size	V	J	CDR3
.	.	TRBV19	TRBJ1-5	CASRLYSNQPQHF
TRBD1	.	TRBV9	TRBJ1-4	CASSPGGLTNEKLFF
TRBD1	.	TRBV2	TRBJ2-6	CASSVGQGASGANVLTF
TRBD2	.	TRBV5-1	TRBJ2-5	CASSLTGLAGKETQYF
TRBD1	.	TRBV27	TRBJ1-6	CASSWDRPGRSPLHF
TRBD2	once	TRBV3-1/TRBV3-2	TRBJ2-3	CASSQLSGGLSDTQYF
TRBD2	.	TRBV5-1	TRBJ2-5	CASSLALAGVVTQYF
.	.	TRBV29-1	TRBJ2-1	CSVHQGVVNNEQFF
TRBD2	.	TRBV7-6	TRBJ2-2	CASSKLAGAPYLNTGELFF
.	.	TRBV9	TRBJ2-1	CASSVAGSFNEQFF
.	.	TRBV5-1	TRBJ2-1	CASGRGSEYNEQFF
.	.	TRBV9	TRBJ2-1	CASSVGSDYRVYNEQFF
TRBD2	.	TRBV6-5	TRBJ2-1	CASSSTSGSYEQFF
TRBD1	.	TRBV5-4	TRBJ1-2	CASSSPDRGKGYTF
TRBD1	.	TRBV6-5	TRBJ1-2	CASRPTGNYGYTF
.	.	TRBV7-9	TRBJ2-2	CASSPLVDTGELFF
TRBD1	.	TRBV27	TRBJ1-5	CASNLQGAGQPQHF
.	.	TRBV18	TRBJ2-1	CASSPSLSSYNEQFF
.	few	TRBV30	TRBJ1-5	CAWSARGSQPQHF
.	.	TRBV5-1	TRBJ2-1	CASSFDSNNEQFF
.	.	TRBV10-3	TRBJ2-3	CAISPTGEDTDTQYF